This T cell receptor (beta chain) was retrieved from a study of cytomegalovirus exposure and HLA in healthy donors. Trimming pared 2 bases from V and 8 bases from J, leaving 12 bases between. From germline, CDR1 is SGHVS and CDR2 FNYEAQ. The CDR3 loop spans 14 amino acids. General observations from the study: The study labeled 170 or so TCR beta chains cytomegalovirus-associated.

Details on this clone: Its antigen remains unidentified.

The PCR contained 60 Vbeta and 13 Jbeta primers. Produced via immunoSEQ multiplex PCR; TCRdb's table is partial and in-frame only. The table shows approximately 140,000 clones, with approximately 80% occurring only once. The source of this sequence is a man younger than 30 in good health and CMV-seronegative. The chain employs TRBV7-6 and TRBJ1-4; TRBD1 is a possible D gene (6 bases). The material sequenced was PBMCs. CDR3 residues: CASSLQGGVEKLFF. The CDR3 coding sequence is TGTGCCAGCAGCTTACAAGGGGGGGTGGAAAAACTGTTTTTT.